Listed below are T cell receptor beta chains from one sample, sequenced in a study of shared clonotypes between healthy human individuals. Sequenced by immunoSEQ multiplex PCR; TCRdb stores in-frame clones only, minus some. Of roughly 2 million clones in the sample, about 94% were seen once. The sequenced sample consisted of naive CD4+ T cells sorted from blood. The receptor source for this set is a man between 18 and 29 years old in good health. Both conserved end residues are part of each CDR3. The order of the fields is V gene, D gene, J gene, clone size, CDR3 DNA, CDR3 protein. The D gene is left open where the match is weak. For some rows the clone size is stated as once, few or many, or as a class when expanded; others skip it.

>TRBV7-2|TRBD1|TRBJ1-1|-
TGTGCCAGCAACCAGGGGGCGAACACTGAAGCTTTCTTT
CASNQGANTEAFF
>TRBV9|TRBD1|TRBJ1-4|-
TGTGCCAGCAGCGTAAGCGCGTATACAGGGGGCCCGAGAGCAACTAATGAAAAACTGTTTTTT
CASSVSAYTGGPRATNEKLFF
>TRBV2|-|TRBJ1-6|-
TGTGCCAGCAGTCCCCGGGGCCCAAATTCACCCCTCCACTTT
CASSPRGPNSPLHF
>TRBV7-9|-|TRBJ2-5|-
TGTGCCAGCAGCTTAGTGGTCTACCAAGAGACCCAGTACTTC
CASSLVVYQETQYF
>TRBV5-4|-|TRBJ2-7|-
TGTGCCAGCAGCTTGGGGGGAAACTACGAGCAGTACTTC
CASSLGGNYEQYF
>TRBV7-6|-|TRBJ2-7|-
TGTGCCAGCAGCTTAGGTAGATCTAGCGCCGGACCCCCCTACGAGCAGTACTTC
CASSLGRSSAGPPYEQYF
>TRBV7-9|-|TRBJ2-7|-
TGTGCCAGCAGCCCCACTAGTTTCCGTCCCTACGAGCAGTACTTC
CASSPTSFRPYEQYF
>TRBV30|-|TRBJ1-6|-
TGTGCCTGGAATTTAGGGAATTCACCCCTCCACTTT
CAWNLGNSPLHF
>TRBV6-6|-|TRBJ2-7|-
TGTGCCAGCAGTTACTCAGGGTTCTACGAGCAGTACTTC
CASSYSGFYEQYF
>TRBV18|-|TRBJ1-1|-
TGTGCCAGCTCACCGAACCTACCGAGGTTAAACACTGAAGCTTTCTTT
CASSPNLPRLNTEAFF
>TRBV11-2|-|TRBJ2-7|-
TGTGCCAGCAGCCCGCGAGGCGCAACCTACGAGCAGTACTTC
CASSPRGATYEQYF
>TRBV30|-|TRBJ1-2|few
TGTGCCTGGAGCCCCTCGGGGTACGGGGCACGGGGCTACACCTTC
CAWSPSGYGARGYTF
>TRBV7-9|-|TRBJ1-1|-
TGTGCCAGCACCCCTAAGCTTGGGGCCCAGAACACTGAAGCTTTCTTT
CASTPKLGAQNTEAFF
>TRBV6-5|TRBD1|TRBJ1-6|few
TGTGCCAGCAGCTACGGGACAGGGGGGAATTCACCCCTCCACTTT
CASSYGTGGNSPLHF
>TRBV30|-|TRBJ1-2|once
TGTGCCTCGCGGACGGATACTAACTATGGCTACACCTTC
CASRTDTNYGYTF
>TRBV2|-|TRBJ2-7|-
TGTGCCAGCAACGGGCGGGGCAGGCAGTCCTACGAGCAGTACTTC
CASNGRGRQSYEQYF
>TRBV7-2|TRBD1|TRBJ1-3|-
TGTGCCAGCAGCAAGGACAGGGGAGGCGGAAACACCATATATTTT
CASSKDRGGGNTIYF
>TRBV28|-|TRBJ2-7|-
TGTGCCAGCAGCTTCCCGGGGGTCTACGAGCAGTACTTC
CASSFPGVYEQYF
>TRBV11-3|TRBD1|TRBJ2-3|-
TGTGCCAGCAGCTCCCCGGGACAGGGAGATACGCAGTATTTT
CASSSPGQGDTQYF
>TRBV18|TRBD1|TRBJ2-7|-
TGTGCCAGCTCACCACGGGCGACAGGGGCCTTAAGAAGCTCCTACGAGCAGTACTTC
CASSPRATGALRSSYEQYF
>TRBV15|-|TRBJ1-2|-
TGTGCCACCAGGGCGCCGGGGGGGGCGAACTATGGCTACACCTTC
CATRAPGGANYGYTF
>TRBV30|TRBD2|TRBJ2-1|-
TGTGCCTGGAGTGTAGTAGCGGGGAACTACAATGAGCAGTTCTTC
CAWSVVAGNYNEQFF
>TRBV2|-|TRBJ1-5|-
TGTGCCAGCAGCCGCAGCTATAGCAATCAGCCCCAGCATTTT
CASSRSYSNQPQHF
>TRBV7-9|-|TRBJ2-3|-
TGTGCCAGCAGCCGGGACTCAAGCCGCACAGATACGCAGTATTTT
CASSRDSSRTDTQYF
>TRBV9|TRBD1|TRBJ2-6|-
TGTGCCAGCAGCGTATTAAGTAGGGACAGTTTATCTGGGGCCAACGTCCTGACTTTC
CASSVLSRDSLSGANVLTF
>TRBV11-1|-|TRBJ2-1|-
TGTGCCAGCAGCTTGGGAAGGTTAAATGAGCAGTTCTTC
CASSLGRLNEQFF
>TRBV5-1|-|TRBJ2-7|-
TGCGCCAGCAGCAGGGGCGGGACCGGTCAATACGAGCAGTACTTC
CASSRGGTGQYEQYF
>TRBV30|TRBD2|TRBJ2-1|-
TGTGCCTGGAGGCGACTAGCGGGAGACCACAATGAGCAGTTCTTC
CAWRRLAGDHNEQFF
>TRBV30|-|TRBJ1-5|-
TGTGCCTGGAAGGGCAGGGTTAGCAATCAGCCCCAGCATTTT
CAWKGRVSNQPQHF
>TRBV10-3|TRBD1|TRBJ2-1|-
TGTGCCATCAGAAAGACAGGGGAACGCTACAATGAGCAGTTCTTC
CAIRKTGERYNEQFF
>TRBV6-1|TRBD1|TRBJ2-2|-
TGTGCCACCCGAAGGGACAGAGACACCGGGGAGCTGTTTTTT
CATRRDRDTGELFF
>TRBV10-2|TRBD1|TRBJ1-3|-
TGCGCCAGCAGCCGGGACAGGGTTTCTGGAAACACCATATATTTT
CASSRDRVSGNTIYF
>TRBV5-1|TRBD2|TRBJ2-7|-
TGCGCCAGCAGCTCGGCGGCAGCGGGGGGACTCTACGAGCAGTACTTC
CASSSAAAGGLYEQYF
>TRBV27|TRBD1|TRBJ1-5|-
TGTGCCAGCAGTCCCGGGACAGGGGGTGGCAATCAGCCCCAGCATTTT
CASSPGTGGGNQPQHF
>TRBV7-9|-|TRBJ1-5|-
TGTGCCAGCAGCTTGGGAGGCTCGAGCAATCAGCCCCAGCATTTT
CASSLGGSSNQPQHF
>TRBV15|-|TRBJ2-1|-
TGTGCCACCAGCCTGGTGGTTCAGGGTCAACGCGGACAGTTCTTC
CATSLVVQGQRGQFF
>TRBV10-2|TRBD2|TRBJ2-3|-
TGCGCCAGCAGTGAGTCCAACGGACTAGCGGGAGCCACAGATACGCAGTATTTT
CASSESNGLAGATDTQYF
>TRBV18|-|TRBJ2-5|-
TGTGCCAGCTCACCCACCGGGGGAGAGACCCAGTACTTC
CASSPTGGETQYF
>TRBV30|-|TRBJ2-3|-
TGTGCCTGGAGTCTAGATGGAGATACGCAGTATTTT
CAWSLDGDTQYF
>TRBV9|-|TRBJ1-5|-
TGTGCCAGCAGCCCCGGACTAGACAATCAGCCCCAGCATTTT
CASSPGLDNQPQHF
>TRBV30|-|TRBJ2-1|once
TGTGCCTGGAGTGTAGGGTGGCGCGCGGATGAGCAGTTCTTC
CAWSVGWRADEQFF